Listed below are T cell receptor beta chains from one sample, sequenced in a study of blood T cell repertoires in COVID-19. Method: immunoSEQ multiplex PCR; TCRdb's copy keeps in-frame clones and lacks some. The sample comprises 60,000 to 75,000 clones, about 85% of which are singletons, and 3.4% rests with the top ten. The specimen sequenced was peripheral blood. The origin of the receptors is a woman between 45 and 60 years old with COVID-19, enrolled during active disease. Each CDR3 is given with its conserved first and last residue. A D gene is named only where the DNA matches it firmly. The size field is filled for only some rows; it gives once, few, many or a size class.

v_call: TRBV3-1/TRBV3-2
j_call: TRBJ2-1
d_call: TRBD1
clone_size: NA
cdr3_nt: TGTGCCAGCAGCCACAGGGGGCGAGGTGAGCAGTTCTTC
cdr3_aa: CASSHRGRGEQFF

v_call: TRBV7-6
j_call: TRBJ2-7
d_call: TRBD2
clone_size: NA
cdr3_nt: TGTGCCAGCAGTCAACTAGCGGGAGACGAAGGCGAGCAGTACTTC
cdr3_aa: CASSQLAGDEGEQYF

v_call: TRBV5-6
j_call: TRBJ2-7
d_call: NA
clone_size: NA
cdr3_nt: TGTGCCAGCAGCTTTTTTACAGTTGAGCAGTACTTC
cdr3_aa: CASSFFTVEQYF

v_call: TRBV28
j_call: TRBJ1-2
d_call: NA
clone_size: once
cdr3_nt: TGTGCCAGCAGTATCCCGGAGACCTATGGCTACACCTTC
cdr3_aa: CASSIPETYGYTF

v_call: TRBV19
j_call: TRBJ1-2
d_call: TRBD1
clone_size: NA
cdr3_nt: TGTGCCAGTAGTATCACAGCGGGACAGGGCTATGGCTACACCTTC
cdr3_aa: CASSITAGQGYGYTF

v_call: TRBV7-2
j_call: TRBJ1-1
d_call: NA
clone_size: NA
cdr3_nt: TGTGCCAGCAGCTCGTACAGGAGAAACACTGAAGCTTTCTTT
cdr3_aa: CASSSYRRNTEAFF

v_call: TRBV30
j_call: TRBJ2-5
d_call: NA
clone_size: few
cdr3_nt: TGTGCCTGGAGTCCCAGGGGAGAGACCCAGTACTTC
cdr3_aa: CAWSPRGETQYF

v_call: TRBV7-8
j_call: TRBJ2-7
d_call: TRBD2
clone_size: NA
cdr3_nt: TGTGCCAGCACCTTAGGGTCTAGCGGCTCCTACGAGCAGTACTTC
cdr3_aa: CASTLGSSGSYEQYF

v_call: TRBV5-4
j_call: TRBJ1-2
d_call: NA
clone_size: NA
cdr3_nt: TGTGCCAGCAGCTCTCCGATGGTTCAGGGTAGTTATGGCTACACCTTC
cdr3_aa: CASSSPMVQGSYGYTF

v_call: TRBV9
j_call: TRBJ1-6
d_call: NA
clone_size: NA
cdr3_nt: TGTGCCAGCGCTCTCAGCGAGGGTCCCCTCCACTTT
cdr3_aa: CASALSEGPLHF

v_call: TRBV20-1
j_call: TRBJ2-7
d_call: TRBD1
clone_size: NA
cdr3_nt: TGCAGTGCTAGTGTCCTAGGGACAGTCTTGAACGAGCAGTACTTC
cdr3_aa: CSASVLGTVLNEQYF

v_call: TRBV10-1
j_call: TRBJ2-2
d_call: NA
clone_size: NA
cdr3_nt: TGCGCCAGCAGTGAGTCGGGGCAGGACACCGGGGAGCTGTTTTTT
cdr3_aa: CASSESGQDTGELFF

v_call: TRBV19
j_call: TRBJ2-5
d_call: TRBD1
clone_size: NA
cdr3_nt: TGTGCCAGTAGTAATGACAGGGTGGGAGAGACCCAGTACTTC
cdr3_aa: CASSNDRVGETQYF

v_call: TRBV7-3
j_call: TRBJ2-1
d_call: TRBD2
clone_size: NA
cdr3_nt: TGTGCCAGCAGCTTATTGGGGACTAGCGGGATTCAAACGTTCTTC
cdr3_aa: CASSLLGTSGIQTFF

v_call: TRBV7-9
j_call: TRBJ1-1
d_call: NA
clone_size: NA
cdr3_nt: TGTGCCAGCACCTTCGGGGGGTCGGGGAACACTGAAGCTTTCTTT
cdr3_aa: CASTFGGSGNTEAFF

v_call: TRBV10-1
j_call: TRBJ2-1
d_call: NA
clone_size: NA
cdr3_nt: TGCGCCAGCAGTGATATCCACACCGAGCAGTTCTTC
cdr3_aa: CASSDIHTEQFF

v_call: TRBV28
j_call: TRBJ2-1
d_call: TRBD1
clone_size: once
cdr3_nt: TGTGCCAGCAGTTCGTCCGGGACAGGGGCCTACAATGAGCAGTTCTTC
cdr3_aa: CASSSSGTGAYNEQFF

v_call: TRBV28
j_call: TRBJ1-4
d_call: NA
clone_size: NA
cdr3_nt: TGTGCCAGCAGTTTTATTGGGTTAAGCGCTAATGAAAAACTGTTTTTT
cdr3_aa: CASSFIGLSANEKLFF

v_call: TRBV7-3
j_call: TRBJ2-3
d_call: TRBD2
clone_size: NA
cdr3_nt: TGTGCCAGCAGCTTAAAGGCGGGAGGGTTAGATACGCAGTATTTT
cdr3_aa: CASSLKAGGLDTQYF

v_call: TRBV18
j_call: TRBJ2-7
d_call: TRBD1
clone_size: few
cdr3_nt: TGTGCCAGCTCACTCGGGACAGGCTACGAGCAGTACTTC
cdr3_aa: CASSLGTGYEQYF

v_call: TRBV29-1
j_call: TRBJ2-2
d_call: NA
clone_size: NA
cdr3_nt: TGCAGCGTTCCCCTAAGGAACACCGGGGAGCTGTTTTTT
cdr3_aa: CSVPLRNTGELFF

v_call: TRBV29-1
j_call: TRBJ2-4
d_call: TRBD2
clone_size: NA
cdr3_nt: TGCAGCGTTGGGCCTAGCGGGAGCGTAGCCAAAAACATTCAGTACTTC
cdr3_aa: CSVGPSGSVAKNIQYF